Reported below is one TCR beta chain. The data stem from a study of OX40 agonist ivuxolimab in advanced cancers. The assay was immunoSEQ multiplex PCR, and TCRdb's table has in-frame clones only and misses some. The sample includes over 55,000 clones, about nine tenths of them seen just once. The source of this sequence is an adult with an advanced solid tumor such as melanoma, head and neck, liver or kidney cancer. This specimen consisted of CD4+ or CD8+ T cells sorted from blood, obtained in a trial of the OX40 agonist ivuxolimab.

CDR3 bases: TGCGCCAGCAGCCCTGGGCGGGGGGACTATGGCTACACCTTC. Translated, it gives CASSPGRGDYGYTF. This chain uses TRBV5-1 with TRBJ1-2; possible D gene TRBD1, 5 bases. Between the trimmed V and J ends, which lost 4 bases and 3 bases, there was a span of 13 bases. The CDR3 has 14 residues. In germline, CDR1 is SGHRS, CDR2 YFSETQ.